This entry concerns a single T cell receptor (beta chain). The data derive from a study of T cell responses to AZD1222 COVID-19 vaccine. Using immunoSEQ multiplex PCR, the repertoire was profiled, and TCRdb retains in-frame clones only, with some absent. The sample includes roughly 150,000 clones, roughly nine tenths of them seen just once. This specimen consisted of peripheral blood, obtained after recovery from COVID-19. The TCR comes from an adult who had recovered from COVID-19.

The CDR3 coding sequence is TGTGCCAGCAGCCAAGATGGACTAGTTGGTCGGGCGCAGTATTTT. Its protein product is CASSQDGLVGRAQYF. The V call is TRBV3-1 (or the pseudogene TRBV3-2), the J call TRBJ2-3; 7 nucleotides match TRBD2. Germline V lookup: CDR1 LGHDT, CDR2 YNNKEL (reference sequence). This CDR3 region has 15 residues. The J segment lost 10 bases and the V segment lost 0 bases, leaving 10 bases of the junction unmatched.